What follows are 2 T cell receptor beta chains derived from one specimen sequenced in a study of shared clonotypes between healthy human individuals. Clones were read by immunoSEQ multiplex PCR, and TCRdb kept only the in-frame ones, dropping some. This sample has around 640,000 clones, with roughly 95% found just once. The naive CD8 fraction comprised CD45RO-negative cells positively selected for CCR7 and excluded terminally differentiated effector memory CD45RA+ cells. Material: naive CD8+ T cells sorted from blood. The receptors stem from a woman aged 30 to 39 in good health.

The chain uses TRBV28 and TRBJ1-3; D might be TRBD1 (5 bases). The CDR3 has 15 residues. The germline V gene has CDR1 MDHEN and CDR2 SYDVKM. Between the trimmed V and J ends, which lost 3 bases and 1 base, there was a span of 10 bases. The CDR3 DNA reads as TGTGCCAGCAGTTTCCAGGGACGATCTGGAAACACCATATATTTT. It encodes CASSFQGRSGNTIYF.

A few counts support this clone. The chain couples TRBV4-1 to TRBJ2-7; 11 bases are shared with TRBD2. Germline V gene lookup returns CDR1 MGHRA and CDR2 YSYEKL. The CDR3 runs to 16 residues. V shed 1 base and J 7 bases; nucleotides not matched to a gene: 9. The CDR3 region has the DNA TGCGCCAGCAGCCAAGTGATAGCGGGAGGGCCAGGGGAGCAGTACTTC. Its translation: CASSQVIAGGPGEQYF.